A single sample gave rise to the 25 T cell receptor beta chains below, sequenced in a study of blood T cell repertoires in COVID-19. Profiling relied on immunoSEQ multiplex PCR, and the TCRdb table lists in-frame clones only, not all of them. The sample has roughly 300,000 clones; more than 85% are singletons. What was sequenced was PBMCs or T cells enriched from blood (not recorded which). These receptors were collected from a woman in her thirties who had recovered from COVID-19.

The chain recombines TRBV5-4 with TRBJ2-3; TRBD1 is a possible D gene (5 bases). Trimming removed 4 bases from V and 3 bases from J, with 9 bases in between. The CDR3 is 13 amino acids. In germline, CDR1 is SGHNT, CDR2 YYREEE (reference sequence). The CDR3 sequence is CASSQTATDTQYF. The CDR3 DNA reads TGTGCCAGCAGCCAGACAGCTACAGATACGCAGTATTTT.

J is TRBJ2-7 and V is TRBV11-2, with D maybe TRBD2 (6 bases). The CDR3 is made up of 14 amino acids. Germline-derived CDR1 and CDR2 are SGHAT and FQNNGV. Trimming left V 4 bases short and J 2 bases short, with 12 bases between. CDR3 region: CASSSRGGTYEQYF. For the CDR3, the DNA is TGTGCCAGCAGCTCCCGGGGAGGTACCTACGAGCAGTACTTC.

The rearrangement uses TRBV10-3 and TRBJ2-3; 9 bases align to TRBD1. This CDR3 region has 15 residues. Trimming cost V 3 bases and J 2 bases; bases outside gene matches: 3. The germline V gene has CDR1 ENHRY and CDR2 SYGVKD. CDR3: CAISERTGVTDTQYF. CDR3 sequence (DNA): TGTGCCATCAGTGAAAGGACAGGGGTCACAGATACGCAGTATTTT.

The table lists this clone with a count of one. This chain uses TRBV3-1 (or the pseudogene TRBV3-2) with TRBJ2-6, with TRBD1 matching 7 bases. Germline V gives CDR1 LGHDT, CDR2 YNNKEL (reference sequence). The CDR3 extends over 15 amino acids. Trimming cost V 5 bases and J 4 bases; bases outside gene matches: 5. The CDR3 loop reads CASSSDRVGANVLTF. The CDR3 bases are TGTGCCAGCAGCTCTGACAGGGTCGGGGCCAACGTCCTGACTTTC.

V gene TRBV11-3 combines with J gene TRBJ2-1; 11 bases agree with TRBD1. J gave up 8 bases and V 5 bases, and 8 bases lay outside the gene matches. CDR3 length: 15 amino acids. Looked up from germline, CDR1 is SGHNT and CDR2 is YENEEA. CDR3 loop: CASSNRTGGKDEQFF. The CDR3, as DNA: TGTGCCAGCAGCAACCGGACAGGGGGCAAGGATGAGCAGTTCTTC.

The chain recombines TRBV4-3 with TRBJ2-2, with D uncertain. Looked up from germline, CDR1 is LGHNA and CDR2 is YSLEER. V lost 1 base and J lost 6, with 12 bases in between. The CDR3 length is 15 residues. CDR3 bases: TGCGCCAGCAGCCAAGGCGACCTAGGATCCGGGGAGCTGTTTTTT. As protein: CASSQGDLGSGELFF.

This clone occurred once. The genes are TRBV24-1 and TRBJ1-1; 7 positions agree with TRBD1. Germline-derived CDR1 and CDR2 are KGHDR and SFDVKD. J lost 3 bases, V lost 4 bases, and 7 bases had no gene match. The CDR3 is 15 residues long. The CDR3 DNA reads as TGTGCCACCAGTGAGTCCGACAGGGTTTACACTGAAGCTTTCTTT. It translates to CATSESDRVYTEAFF.

The V gene is TRBV4-2, the J gene TRBJ2-2; possibly TRBD2 for D (6 bases). Germline values: CDR1 LGHNA, CDR2 YNFKEQ. V lost 0 bases, J lost 1 base, and 12 bases lay in between. This CDR3 has 17 residues. The CDR3 region is CASSQDVGRGNTGELFF. The CDR3 DNA reads as TGTGCCAGCAGCCAAGATGTCGGGCGGGGGAACACCGGGGAGCTGTTTTTT.

The V and J genes are TRBV5-1 and TRBJ1-1; 11 nucleotides match TRBD1. The length of the CDR3 is 15 residues. J lost 5 bases, V lost 3 bases, and 6 bases had no gene match. The germline gives CDR1 SGHRS, CDR2 YFSETQ. CDR3 in amino acids: CASSSGQGAETEAFF. CDR3 nucleotides: TGCGCCAGCAGCTCCGGACAGGGGGCTGAGACTGAAGCTTTCTTT.

The rearrangement uses TRBV5-4 and TRBJ2-1, with D possibly being TRBD2 (6 bases). The CDR3 is made up of 12 amino acids. Trimming shortened V by 5 bases and J by 10 bases, and 13 bases separated the two germline ends. CDR1 is SGHNT and CDR2 is YYREEE in the germline V gene (reference sequence). CDR3 sequence: CASRRDFGEQFF. The CDR3 coding sequence is TGTGCCAGCAGGCGGGACTTCGGGGAGCAGTTCTTC.

This clone was seen only a few times. J is TRBJ2-1 and V is TRBV19; the match to TRBD2 covers 11 bases. The V and J ends lost 9 bases and 5 bases, in that order; junction bases with no gene match: 3. The CDR3 spans 13 residues. CDR1 is LNHDA, CDR2 SQIVND, per germline (reference sequence). Here the CDR3 reads CASGTSGNNEQFF. In nucleotides, the CDR3 is TGTGCCAGCGGGACTAGCGGAAACAATGAGCAGTTCTTC.

The chain's CDR3 is CASSRREADTQYF. The CDR3 DNA sequence: TGTGCCAGCAGCCGAAGAGAGGCAGATACGCAGTATTTT. The chain uses TRBV27 and TRBJ2-3; no clear D gene. The CDR3 consists of 13 residues. The germline V gene has CDR1 MNHEY and CDR2 SMNVEV (reference sequence). V was clipped by 6 bases and J by 4 bases, with 11 bases between them.

The chain is built from TRBV28 and TRBJ1-4, with 9 bases lining up with TRBD1. V gave up 2 bases and J gave up 5 bases; unmatched junction bases: 3. The V gene's germline CDR1 is MDHEN and CDR2 SYDVKM. The CDR3 contains 15 residues. The CDR3 sequence is CASSLPGQGNEKLFF. The CDR3 bases are TGTGCCAGCAGTTTACCGGGACAGGGAAATGAAAAACTGTTTTTT.

V and J are TRBV29-1 and TRBJ2-1; TRBD1 matches 9 bases. Germline CDR1 reads SQVTM; CDR2 reads ANQGSEA. The trim removed 4 bases at V and 2 bases at J, leaving 6 bases unmatched. The CDR3 sequence is 15 residues long. In DNA form, the CDR3 reads TGCAGCGTTGCAGGTCGACAGGGGGCCTACAATGAGCAGTTCTTC. Translation gives CSVAGRQGAYNEQFF.

This clone appeared a few times. The chain has TRBV7-9 and TRBJ2-2; tentative D call: TRBD1 (5 bases). Germline V lookup: CDR1 SEHNR, CDR2 FQNEAQ (reference sequence). Deletions cut 5 bases from V and 1 base from J, with 14 bases between. This CDR3 has 16 residues. DNA for the CDR3: TGTGCCAGCAGCCCCGGTGGGGCTCAGAACACCGGGGAGCTGTTTTTT. This sequence encodes CASSPGGAQNTGELFF.

This chain uses TRBV28 with TRBJ1-4, with 10 bases lining up with TRBD1. The CDR3 sequence is 15 residues long. Losses at the gene ends were 1 base for V and 8 bases for J; bases not matched to a gene: 4. Germline V lookup: CDR1 MDHEN, CDR2 SYDVKM. This CDR3 reads CASSLLTGGREKLFF. The CDR3 DNA reads as TGTGCCAGCAGTTTATTGACAGGGGGCAGGGAAAAACTGTTTTTT.

V gene TRBV5-1 combines with J gene TRBJ1-6; D unresolved. V was trimmed by 0 bases and J by 8 bases, leaving 12 bases between them. The length of the CDR3 is 15 residues. Per the germline V gene, CDR1 is SGHRS and CDR2 is YFSETQ. The CDR3 sequence: CASSLAGDTYSPLHF. The CDR3 DNA reads as TGCGCCAGCAGCTTGGCCGGTGACACCTATTCACCCCTCCACTTT.

The V and J genes are TRBV19 and TRBJ1-2; 8 bases fit TRBD1. Trimming took 6 bases from V and 5 from J; bases not matched to a gene: 5. The CDR3 totals 13 residues. Germline V gene sequence: CDR1 LNHDA, CDR2 SQIVND (reference sequence). This CDR3 is CASSQGALYGYTF. CDR3 DNA: TGTGCCAGTAGCCAGGGGGCTTTGTATGGCTACACCTTC. Using reference TRBV19 and TRBJ1-2 for the parts outside the CDR3, the full variable domain is DGGITQSPKYLFRKEGQNVTLSCEQNLNHDAMYWYRQDPGQGLRLIYYSQIVNDFQKGDIAEGYSVSREKKESFPLTVTSAQKNPTAFYLCASSQGALYGYTFGSGTRLTVV.

The genes are TRBV19 and TRBJ2-1, with D possibly being TRBD1 (5 bases). This CDR3 region has 15 residues. Germline V lookup: CDR1 LNHDA, CDR2 SQIVND (reference sequence). Trimming took 3 bases from V and 7 from J, leaving 16 bases between them. The CDR3 region is CASSIGLGRANEQFF. CDR3 bases: TGTGCCAGTAGTATCGGCCTCGGCAGGGCAAATGAGCAGTTCTTC.

The chain carries TRBV7-6 and TRBJ2-7, with D tentatively TRBD2 (6 bases). The germline CDR1 and CDR2 sequences are SGHVS and FNYEAQ. This CDR3 comprises 17 residues. V lost 1 base and J lost 0, with 16 bases in between. This CDR3 is CASSLGGGGQGSYEQYF. As DNA, the CDR3 is TGTGCCAGCAGCTTAGGTGGAGGAGGGCAAGGCTCCTACGAGCAGTACTTC.

The chain couples TRBV18 to TRBJ2-3, with 7 bases that match TRBD1. V dropped 8 bases and J dropped 2; count of bases not matched to a gene: 7. The CDR3 extends over 14 amino acids. CDR1 and CDR2 (germline): KGHSH, LQKENI. The CDR3 DNA sequence: TGTGCCAGCAAAGACAGGGCTGTCACAGATACGCAGTATTTT. Its protein product is CASKDRAVTDTQYF.

CDR3 sequence reads: CASSFRQGDTEAFF. CDR3 nucleotides: TGTGCCAGCAGCTTTCGTCAAGGAGACACTGAAGCTTTCTTT. This chain connects TRBV7-9 to TRBJ1-1; D unclear. This CDR3 comprises 14 residues. Germline V gives CDR1 SEHNR, CDR2 FQNEAQ (reference sequence). Between the trimmed V and J ends, which lost 3 bases and 3 bases, there was a span of 11 bases.

This chain joins TRBV25-1 and TRBJ2-1; 14 bases map to TRBD2. Trimming removed 6 bases from V and 10 bases from J; junction bases left unmatched: 8. Germline-derived CDR1 and CDR2 are MGHDK and SYGVNS. This CDR3 has 15 amino acids. The CDR3 sequence is CASRTTSGRAGEQFF. The CDR3 nucleotides read TGTGCCAGCAGGACGACTAGCGGGAGGGCCGGGGAGCAGTTCTTC.

The chain has TRBV5-1 and TRBJ2-3; 10 bases match TRBD1. There are 15 residues in the CDR3. V shed 0 bases and J 5 bases; nucleotides not matched to a gene: 3. Germline V gives CDR1 SGHRS, CDR2 YFSETQ. CDR3: CASSLGQGARDTQYF. Here the CDR3 DNA reads TGCGCCAGCAGCTTGGGACAGGGGGCACGAGATACGCAGTATTTT.

The chain employs TRBV28 and TRBJ1-1; D may be TRBD1 (5 bases). Trimming cost V 1 base and J 1 base, with 7 bases left between them. This CDR3 has 14 amino acids. Germline V gives CDR1 MDHEN, CDR2 SYDVKM. The DNA of the CDR3 is TGTGCCAGCAGTTTATCCGGGGGGAACACTGAAGCTTTCTTT. Translated, it gives CASSLSGGNTEAFF.